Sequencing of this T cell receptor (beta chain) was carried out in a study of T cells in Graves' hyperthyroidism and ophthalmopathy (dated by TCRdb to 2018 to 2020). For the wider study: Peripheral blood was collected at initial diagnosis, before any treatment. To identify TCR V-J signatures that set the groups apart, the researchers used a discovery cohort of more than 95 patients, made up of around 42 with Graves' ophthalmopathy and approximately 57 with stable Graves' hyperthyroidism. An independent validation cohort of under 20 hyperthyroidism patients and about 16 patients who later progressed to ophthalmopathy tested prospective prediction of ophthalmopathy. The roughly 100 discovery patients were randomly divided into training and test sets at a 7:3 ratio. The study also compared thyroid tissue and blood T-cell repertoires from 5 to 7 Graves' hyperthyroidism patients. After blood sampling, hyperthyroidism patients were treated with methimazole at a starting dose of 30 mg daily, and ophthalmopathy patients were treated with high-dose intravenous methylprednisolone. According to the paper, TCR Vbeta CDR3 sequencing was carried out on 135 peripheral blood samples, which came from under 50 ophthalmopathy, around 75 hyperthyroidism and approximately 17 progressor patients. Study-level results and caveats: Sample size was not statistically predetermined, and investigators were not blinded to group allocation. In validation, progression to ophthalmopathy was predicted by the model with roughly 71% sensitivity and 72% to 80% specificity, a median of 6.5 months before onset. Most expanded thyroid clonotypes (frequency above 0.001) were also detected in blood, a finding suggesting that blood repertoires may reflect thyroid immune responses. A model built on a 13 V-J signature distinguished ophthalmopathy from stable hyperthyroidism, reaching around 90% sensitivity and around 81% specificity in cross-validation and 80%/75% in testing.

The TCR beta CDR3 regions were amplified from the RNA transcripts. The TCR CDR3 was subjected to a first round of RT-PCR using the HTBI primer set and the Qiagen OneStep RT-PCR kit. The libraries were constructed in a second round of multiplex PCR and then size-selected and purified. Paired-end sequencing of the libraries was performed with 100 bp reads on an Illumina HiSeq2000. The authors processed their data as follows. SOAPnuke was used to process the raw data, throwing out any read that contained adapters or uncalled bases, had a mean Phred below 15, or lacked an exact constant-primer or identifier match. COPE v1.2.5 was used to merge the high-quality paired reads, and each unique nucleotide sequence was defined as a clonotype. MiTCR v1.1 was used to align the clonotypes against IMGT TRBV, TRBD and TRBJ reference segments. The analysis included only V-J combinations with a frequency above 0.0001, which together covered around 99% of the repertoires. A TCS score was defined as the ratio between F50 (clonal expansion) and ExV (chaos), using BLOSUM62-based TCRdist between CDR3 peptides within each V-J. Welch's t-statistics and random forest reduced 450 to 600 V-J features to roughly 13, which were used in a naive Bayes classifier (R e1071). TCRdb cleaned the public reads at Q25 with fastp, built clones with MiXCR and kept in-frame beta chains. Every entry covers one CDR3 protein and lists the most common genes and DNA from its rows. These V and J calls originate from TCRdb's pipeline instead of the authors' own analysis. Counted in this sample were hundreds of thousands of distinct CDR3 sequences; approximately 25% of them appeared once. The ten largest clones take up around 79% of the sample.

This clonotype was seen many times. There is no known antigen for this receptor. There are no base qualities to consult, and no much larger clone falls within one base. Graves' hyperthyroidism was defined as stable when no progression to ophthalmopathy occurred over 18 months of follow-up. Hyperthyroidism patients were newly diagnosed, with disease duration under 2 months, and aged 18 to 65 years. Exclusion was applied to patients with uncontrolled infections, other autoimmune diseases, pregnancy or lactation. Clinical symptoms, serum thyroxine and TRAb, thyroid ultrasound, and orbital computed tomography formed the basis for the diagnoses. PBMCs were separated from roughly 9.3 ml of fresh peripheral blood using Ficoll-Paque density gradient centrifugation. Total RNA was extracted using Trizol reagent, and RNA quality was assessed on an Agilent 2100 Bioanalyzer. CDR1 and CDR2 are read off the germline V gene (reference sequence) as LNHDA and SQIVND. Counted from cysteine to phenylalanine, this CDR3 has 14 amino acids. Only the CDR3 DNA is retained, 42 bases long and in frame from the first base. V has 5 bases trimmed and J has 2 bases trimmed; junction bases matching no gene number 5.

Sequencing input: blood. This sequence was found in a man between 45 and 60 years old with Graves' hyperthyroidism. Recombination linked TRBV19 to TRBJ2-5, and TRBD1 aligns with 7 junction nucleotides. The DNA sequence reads TGTGCCAGTAGTCACACGACAGGGCAAGAGACCCAGTACTTC. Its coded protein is CASSHTTGQETQYF.